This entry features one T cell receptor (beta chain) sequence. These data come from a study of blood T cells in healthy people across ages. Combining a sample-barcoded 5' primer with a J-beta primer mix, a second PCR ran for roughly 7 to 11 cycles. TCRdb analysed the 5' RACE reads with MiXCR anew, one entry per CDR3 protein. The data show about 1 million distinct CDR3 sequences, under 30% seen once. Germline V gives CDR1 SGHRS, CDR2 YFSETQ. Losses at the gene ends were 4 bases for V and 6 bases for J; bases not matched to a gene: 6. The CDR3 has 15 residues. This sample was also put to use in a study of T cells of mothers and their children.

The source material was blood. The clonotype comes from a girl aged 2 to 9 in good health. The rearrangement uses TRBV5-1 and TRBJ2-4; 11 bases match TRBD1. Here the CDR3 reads CASSVTGTGGNIQYF. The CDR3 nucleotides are TGCGCCAGCAGCGTCACCGGGACAGGGGGAAACATTCAGTACTTC.